A selection of T cell receptor beta chains follows, all from one sample in a study of shared T cell receptors in the human thymus. Clones were sequenced by immunoSEQ multiplex PCR, and TCRdb holds only the in-frame ones, with some missing. The data show hundreds of thousands of clones, around 87% seen once. A further study also used this sample, focusing on human thymus T cells.

Sequenced sample: thymocytes. These receptors all come from a boy younger than two with a congenital heart defect. Each CDR3 is given with its conserved first and last residue. A D gene is named only where the DNA matches it firmly. Clone sizes are given selectively: once, few, many, or a class where the clone is expanded.

>TRBJ1-1|.|17|.|TRBV30
TGTGCCTGGAAAGCGGCAGGACGGCATACTGGGGACACTGAAGCTTTCTTT
CAWKAAGRHTGDTEAFF
>TRBJ2-2|.|18|TRBD2|TRBV9
TGTGCCAGCAGCCCCAGTGGGTCCCTAGCGGGAGCCCTCGGGGAGCTGTTTTTT
CASSPSGSLAGALGELFF
>TRBJ2-6|.|18|TRBD1|TRBV15
TGTGCCACCAGCGCCCCCCAGGGGGCGCGCTCTGGGGCCAACGTCCTGACTTTC
CATSAPQGARSGANVLTF
>TRBJ2-3|.|16|TRBD2|TRBV5-5
TGTGCCAGCAGCTTCGAACTAGCGGGGGGCTCAGATACGCAGTATTTT
CASSFELAGGSDTQYF
>TRBJ2-1|.|16|TRBD1|TRBV4-3
TGCGCCAGCAGCCAGAGCACAGGGGAAAGTATGGATGAGCAGTTCTTC
CASSQSTGESMDEQFF
>TRBJ2-7|few|14|TRBD1|TRBV5-4
TGTGCCAGCAGCTTGTACAGGGGCTCCTACGAGCAGTACTTC
CASSLYRGSYEQYF
>TRBJ2-1|.|15|TRBD2|TRBV10-2
TGCGCCAGTCGGCCTCCCGGGACTAGCTACAATGAGCAGTTCTTC
CASRPPGTSYNEQFF
>TRBJ1-1|.|14|.|TRBV6-6
TGTGCCAGCAGTCAGACAGTTACGTCCCCTAAAGCTTTCTTT
CASSQTVTSPKAFF
>TRBJ1-3|.|15|TRBD1|TRBV29-1
TGCAGCGTCGCAGGACAGGCGCAATCTGGAAACACCATATATTTT
CSVAGQAQSGNTIYF
>TRBJ1-4|.|19|TRBD1|TRBV18
TGTGCCAGCTCCCAACGGAACCGGGACAGGGGGCCGACTAATGAAAAACTGTTTTTT
CASSQRNRDRGPTNEKLFF
>TRBJ1-1|.|18|TRBD1|TRBV4-3
TGCGCCAGCAGCCAAGGCCCTGTGGGACAGATCAACAACACTGAAGCTTTCTTT
CASSQGPVGQINNTEAFF
>TRBJ1-6|.|14|.|TRBV7-8
TGTGCCAGCAGCTTAGATCCAGCGGGGACACCCCTCCACTTT
CASSLDPAGTPLHF
>TRBJ1-1|.|18|.|TRBV27
TGTGCCAGCAGTTTATCGCGAGCTGCAGGGGCCCGGAACACTGAAGCTTTCTTT
CASSLSRAAGARNTEAFF
>TRBJ1-4|.|14|.|TRBV4-2
TGTGCCAGCAGCCAACAGGGAGGGAACGAAAAACTGTTTTTT
CASSQQGGNEKLFF
>TRBJ1-5|.|14|TRBD1|TRBV2
TGTGCCAGCAGTGAGAGGGCAGGGGGTCAGCCCCAGCATTTT
CASSERAGGQPQHF
>TRBJ1-2|.|15|TRBD1|TRBV5-5
TGTGCCAGCAGCTTGAGGGACAGCGTGCTCGGAGGCTACACCTTC
CASSLRDSVLGGYTF
>TRBJ1-2|once|15|.|TRBV5-1
TGCGCCAGCAGTAGTGAGGGAGGGGCCGACTATGGCTACACCTTC
CASSSEGGADYGYTF
>TRBJ2-5|.|16|TRBD1|TRBV5-1
TGCGCCAGCAGAAAACTCGGGACAGCGTACCAAGAGACCCAGTACTTC
CASRKLGTAYQETQYF
>TRBJ2-7|.|13|TRBD1|TRBV6-1
TGTGCCACCGGGACAGGGGGCAAGTCCGAGCAGTACTTC
CATGTGGKSEQYF
>TRBJ2-7|.|13|.|TRBV9
TGTGCCAGCAGCGTAGCGGGGTCCAGGCAGCAGTACTTC
CASSVAGSRQQYF
>TRBJ1-4|.|15|.|TRBV5-6
TGTGCCAGCAGCTTGGAGGCAGGGTCGAATGAAAAACTGTTTTTT
CASSLEAGSNEKLFF
>TRBJ1-1|.|21|.|TRBV29-1
TGCAGCGTTGAAGACTTTCCCCTCTATAGGTTTTATGGGGAGGGGGACACTGAAGCTTTCTTT
CSVEDFPLYRFYGEGDTEAFF
>TRBJ1-4|.|18|TRBD1|TRBV28
TGTGCCAGCAGTCCAGACCGGGACAGGGGTCGGACTAATGAAAAACTGTTTTTT
CASSPDRDRGRTNEKLFF
>TRBJ1-6|.|17|.|TRBV5-4
TGTGCCAGCAGCCCAGAGAGGGAAGTCTCCTATAATTCACCCCTCCACTTT
CASSPEREVSYNSPLHF
>TRBJ1-6|.|16|.|TRBV7-2
TGTGCCAGCAGCACTAATACAGGGACGATAAATTCACCCCTCCACTTT
CASSTNTGTINSPLHF
>TRBJ2-1|.|12|.|TRBV27
TGTGCCAGCAAGGGGCCCTCCAATGAGCAGTTCTTC
CASKGPSNEQFF
>TRBJ2-1|.|13|TRBD2|TRBV5-1
TGCGCCAGCAGCCCGGGGACTAGCGGGGGGAAGTTCTTC
CASSPGTSGGKFF
>TRBJ2-5|.|14|.|TRBV13
TGTGCCAGCAGCTCTAGGGAGTCGCAAGAGACCCAGTACTTC
CASSSRESQETQYF
>TRBJ1-4|.|15|.|TRBV5-5
TGTGCCAGCAGCTTGGACGACGGGAGGCATGAAAAACTGTTTTTT
CASSLDDGRHEKLFF
>TRBJ2-7|.|14|TRBD1|TRBV19
TGTGCCAGTACCCCGGGACAGGGCTCCTACGAGCAGTACTTC
CASTPGQGSYEQYF
>TRBJ1-4|.|15|.|TRBV6-5
TGTGCCAGCAGACCAGGGGCAGGGTTTATTCAAAAACTGTTTTTT
CASRPGAGFIQKLFF
>TRBJ2-7|.|14|TRBD1|TRBV5-4
TGTGCCAGCAGCTTCGGGACAGTCTCCTACGAGCAGTACTTC
CASSFGTVSYEQYF
>TRBJ2-7|.|21|TRBD1|TRBV4-3
TGCGCCAGCAGCCAAGTAGGTAACCGGGACAGGCTCTCGTGGCCCCCTAGCGAGCAGTACTTC
CASSQVGNRDRLSWPPSEQYF
>TRBJ1-2|.|15|TRBD1|TRBV6-5
TGTGCCAGCAGTACGCCGTGGGGACAGAACTATGGCTACACCTTC
CASSTPWGQNYGYTF
>TRBJ2-3|.|15|.|TRBV11-2
TGTGCCAGCAGCTTAGGTGTCCGGGAGCGGGATACGCAGTATTTT
CASSLGVRERDTQYF
>TRBJ1-2|.|14|TRBD1|TRBV4-3
TGCGCCAGCAGCCCTCACAGGGGGCACTATGGCTACACCTTC
CASSPHRGHYGYTF
>TRBJ2-1|.|16|TRBD2|TRBV2
TGTGCCAGCAGTGAAGGTAGGCTAGCGGGGGACAATGAGCAGTTCTTC
CASSEGRLAGDNEQFF
>TRBJ2-7|once|15|TRBD2|TRBV4-2
TGTGCCAGCAGCCAAGATCCTAGCGGGAGGCGAGAGCAGTACTTC
CASSQDPSGRREQYF
>TRBJ1-4|.|14|.|TRBV5-1
TGCGCCAGCAGCCCGGGACTTCTTAATGAAAAACTGTTTTTT
CASSPGLLNEKLFF
>TRBJ1-2|.|12|.|TRBV9
TGTGCCAGCAACCAGGGTCTCCATGGCTACACCTTC
CASNQGLHGYTF
>TRBJ2-7|.|14|.|TRBV4-3
TGCGCCAGCAGCCAAGATGCGGGATCCTACGAGCAGTACTTC
CASSQDAGSYEQYF
>TRBJ2-7|.|14|TRBD1|TRBV11-2
TGTGCCAGCAGCACAGGGGACAGAACCTACGAGCAGTACTTC
CASSTGDRTYEQYF